Listed below are T cell receptor beta chains from one sample, sequenced in a study of beta chain features in type 1 diabetes. Sequenced by immunoSEQ multiplex PCR; TCRdb stores in-frame clones only, minus some. The sample includes more than 150,000 clones, 7% to 9.5% seen only once; the top ten take around 0.64%. The sequencing sample was made of central memory CD4+ T cells from blood. The receptors here all came from a woman between 25 and 40 years old with type 1 diabetes. CDR3s include the opening cysteine and the closing phenylalanine or tryptophan. The D gene is left open where the match is weak. Some rows have no size entry. The others give once, few or many, or a class for an expanded clone.

d_gene: TRBD2; v_gene: TRBV10-3; abundance: few; j_gene: TRBJ2-1; CDR3nt: TGTGCCGCTACTAGCGGCCCCTACAATGAGCAGTTCTTC; CDR3aa: CAATSGPYNEQFF
d_gene: TRBD2; v_gene: TRBV7-9; abundance: few; j_gene: TRBJ2-3; CDR3nt: TGTGCCAGCAGCTTAGATAGCGGGAGAACAGATACGCAGTATTTT; CDR3aa: CASSLDSGRTDTQYF
d_gene: TRBD1; v_gene: TRBV29-1; abundance: .; j_gene: TRBJ1-2; CDR3nt: TGCAGCGTTGAGGCTCAACAGGGGGCAGGGTTTAGCTATGGCTACACCTTC; CDR3aa: CSVEAQQGAGFSYGYTF
d_gene: .; v_gene: TRBV28; abundance: few; j_gene: TRBJ1-1; CDR3nt: TGTGCCAGCAAGCCCTCGTGGAGGAACACTGAAGCTTTCTTT; CDR3aa: CASKPSWRNTEAFF
d_gene: .; v_gene: TRBV27; abundance: few; j_gene: TRBJ1-1; CDR3nt: TGTGCCAGCAGTCCACGGACAGTGAACACTGAAGCTTTCTTT; CDR3aa: CASSPRTVNTEAFF
d_gene: .; v_gene: TRBV30; abundance: .; j_gene: TRBJ2-1; CDR3nt: TGTGCCTGGAGTGAAACCCAGGCTCTCTACAATGAGCAGTTCTTC; CDR3aa: CAWSETQALYNEQFF
d_gene: .; v_gene: TRBV28; abundance: .; j_gene: TRBJ2-2; CDR3nt: TGTGCCAGCGTCGATAGCCGTCGGGGGACCGGGGAGCTGTTTTTT; CDR3aa: CASVDSRRGTGELFF
d_gene: .; v_gene: TRBV27; abundance: .; j_gene: TRBJ1-5; CDR3nt: TGTGCCAGCAGTTTTGTCAGGGGCAGCAATCAGCCCCAGCATTTT; CDR3aa: CASSFVRGSNQPQHF
d_gene: .; v_gene: TRBV9; abundance: few; j_gene: TRBJ2-3; CDR3nt: TGTGCCAGCAGCCCATGGCCCACAGATACGCAGTATTTT; CDR3aa: CASSPWPTDTQYF
d_gene: TRBD2; v_gene: TRBV5-4; abundance: few; j_gene: TRBJ2-5; CDR3nt: TGTGCCAGCAGCGAGAGCGGGGCGTACCAAGAGACCCAGTACTTC; CDR3aa: CASSESGAYQETQYF
d_gene: TRBD2; v_gene: TRBV7-3; abundance: many; j_gene: TRBJ2-1; CDR3nt: TGTGCCAGCAGCCCCGGACTAGCGGGTACTGAGCAGTTCTTC; CDR3aa: CASSPGLAGTEQFF
d_gene: .; v_gene: TRBV11-2; abundance: .; j_gene: TRBJ2-3; CDR3nt: TGTGCCAGCAGCTTAGACCTCACAGATACGCAGTATTTT; CDR3aa: CASSLDLTDTQYF
d_gene: .; v_gene: TRBV4-1; abundance: few; j_gene: TRBJ2-5; CDR3nt: TGCGCCAGCAGCCAAGAAAACTCCCTCGGAGGGCGCCAAGAGACCCAGTACTTC; CDR3aa: CASSQENSLGGRQETQYF
d_gene: .; v_gene: TRBV9; abundance: .; j_gene: TRBJ2-1; CDR3nt: TGTGCCAGCAGCGTAGACCCCAGTACTAATTATGAGCAGTTCTTC; CDR3aa: CASSVDPSTNYEQFF
d_gene: .; v_gene: TRBV19; abundance: few; j_gene: TRBJ2-4; CDR3nt: TGTGCCAGTAGCCAGGAAATCCGGAGGCTAGCCAAAAACATTCAGTACTTC; CDR3aa: CASSQEIRRLAKNIQYF
d_gene: .; v_gene: TRBV5-1; abundance: few; j_gene: TRBJ2-7; CDR3nt: TGCGCCAGCAGCTTGCAACATGGACTGAGCTACGAGCAGTACTTC; CDR3aa: CASSLQHGLSYEQYF
d_gene: .; v_gene: TRBV18; abundance: few; j_gene: TRBJ1-1; CDR3nt: TGTGCCAGCTCCCCCGGGGGAGGGGACACTGAAGCTTTCTTT; CDR3aa: CASSPGGGDTEAFF
d_gene: TRBD1; v_gene: TRBV9; abundance: .; j_gene: TRBJ2-1; CDR3nt: TGTGCCAGCAGCTCTAGTGGTGGGACAGTCTACAATGAGCAGTTCTTC; CDR3aa: CASSSSGGTVYNEQFF
d_gene: .; v_gene: TRBV28; abundance: few; j_gene: TRBJ1-1; CDR3nt: TGTGCCAGCAGCCCCGGGAGGGGGGGGACTGAAGCTTTCTTT; CDR3aa: CASSPGRGGTEAFF
d_gene: .; v_gene: TRBV15; abundance: once; j_gene: TRBJ1-1; CDR3nt: TGTGCCACCAGCCGGAGGGGAAGCGCTGAAGCTTTCTTT; CDR3aa: CATSRRGSAEAFF
d_gene: .; v_gene: TRBV7-9; abundance: .; j_gene: TRBJ2-7; CDR3nt: TGTGCCAGCAGCTTTGAACAGGGATACGAGCAGTACTTC; CDR3aa: CASSFEQGYEQYF
d_gene: .; v_gene: TRBV18; abundance: .; j_gene: TRBJ2-7; CDR3nt: TGTGCCAGCTCACCTCCAGGTATCTCCTACGAGCAGTACTTC; CDR3aa: CASSPPGISYEQYF
d_gene: TRBD1; v_gene: TRBV29-1; abundance: .; j_gene: TRBJ2-5; CDR3nt: TGCAGCGTTATTCTGGACAGGGAATACGAGACCCAGTACTTC; CDR3aa: CSVILDREYETQYF
d_gene: .; v_gene: TRBV7-9; abundance: .; j_gene: TRBJ2-3; CDR3nt: TGTGCCAGCAGCTCGTTTAGCACAGATACGCAGTATTTT; CDR3aa: CASSSFSTDTQYF
d_gene: TRBD1; v_gene: TRBV18; abundance: many; j_gene: TRBJ1-1; CDR3nt: TGTGCCAGCTCACAGACAGGGCGCAACACTGAAGCTTTCTTT; CDR3aa: CASSQTGRNTEAFF
d_gene: TRBD1; v_gene: TRBV28; abundance: few; j_gene: TRBJ1-5; CDR3nt: TGTGCCAGCAGTTTGGCGGGACAGGGTGCTCAGCCCCAGCATTTT; CDR3aa: CASSLAGQGAQPQHF
d_gene: .; v_gene: TRBV5-1; abundance: few; j_gene: TRBJ2-7; CDR3nt: TGCGCCAGCGTGCGGCCCCGGCCCTCCTACGAGCAGTACTTC; CDR3aa: CASVRPRPSYEQYF
d_gene: .; v_gene: TRBV4-2; abundance: .; j_gene: TRBJ2-7; CDR3nt: TGTGCCAGCAGCCAAGGGCAGGGTGGCGAGCAGTACTTC; CDR3aa: CASSQGQGGEQYF
d_gene: .; v_gene: TRBV18; abundance: few; j_gene: TRBJ1-5; CDR3nt: TGTGCCAGCTCAGGACTCCAGGGGCCGGCTGAGCCCCAGCATTTT; CDR3aa: CASSGLQGPAEPQHF
d_gene: .; v_gene: TRBV7-9; abundance: .; j_gene: TRBJ1-2; CDR3nt: TGTGCCAGCAGCTTAGGAGTCTTTGGTGAAGCGGCCTATGGCTACACCTTC; CDR3aa: CASSLGVFGEAAYGYTF
d_gene: TRBD1; v_gene: TRBV4-1; abundance: .; j_gene: TRBJ2-5; CDR3nt: TGCGCCAGCAGCCAACATGGACAGGGAATGGATGAGCAGTACTTC; CDR3aa: CASSQHGQGMDEQYF
d_gene: .; v_gene: TRBV9; abundance: .; j_gene: TRBJ1-2; CDR3nt: TGTGCCAGCAGCGTCGCGGAGGGAGGGGTCTATGGCTACACCTTC; CDR3aa: CASSVAEGGVYGYTF
d_gene: .; v_gene: TRBV5-1; abundance: .; j_gene: TRBJ2-5; CDR3nt: TGCGCCAGCCAGCCGTCGACGCTACGGGAGGAGACCCAGTACTTC; CDR3aa: CASQPSTLREETQYF
d_gene: TRBD2; v_gene: TRBV5-1; abundance: many; j_gene: TRBJ2-7; CDR3nt: TGCGCCAGCAGCACCGGGACTACCTACGAGCAGTACTTC; CDR3aa: CASSTGTTYEQYF
d_gene: .; v_gene: TRBV4-1; abundance: .; j_gene: TRBJ1-3; CDR3nt: TGCGCCAGCAGCCAAAACCCGAGGGCTTATGGAAACACCATATATTTT; CDR3aa: CASSQNPRAYGNTIYF
d_gene: .; v_gene: TRBV14; abundance: .; j_gene: TRBJ1-1; CDR3nt: TGTGCCAGCAGCCAAGATAGACTCGGCAGTGCTTTCTTT; CDR3aa: CASSQDRLGSAFF
d_gene: TRBD1; v_gene: TRBV29-1; abundance: .; j_gene: TRBJ2-3; CDR3nt: TGCAGCGCTGACAGGGGGGGCACAGATACGCAGTATTTT; CDR3aa: CSADRGGTDTQYF
d_gene: .; v_gene: TRBV7-3; abundance: .; j_gene: TRBJ2-2; CDR3nt: TGTGCCAGCAGCTTAACCCGGGGGAACGGGGAGCTGTTTTTT; CDR3aa: CASSLTRGNGELFF
d_gene: TRBD1; v_gene: TRBV7-9; abundance: once; j_gene: TRBJ1-1; CDR3nt: TGTGCCAGCAGCCTGAACAGGGGAAAGACTGAAGCTTTCTTT; CDR3aa: CASSLNRGKTEAFF
d_gene: .; v_gene: TRBV30; abundance: .; j_gene: TRBJ1-5; CDR3nt: TGTGCCGCGGGAGGAGGCAATCAGCCCCAGCATTTT; CDR3aa: CAAGGGNQPQHF
d_gene: TRBD2; v_gene: TRBV7-2; abundance: .; j_gene: TRBJ2-1; CDR3nt: TGTGCCAGCAGCCGACGCATTCTAGCGGGAGGATACAATGAGCAGTTCTTC; CDR3aa: CASSRRILAGGYNEQFF
d_gene: .; v_gene: TRBV18; abundance: .; j_gene: TRBJ2-7; CDR3nt: TGTGCCAGCTCACTACAAGACACTCGGGCGGGCGAGCAGTACTTC; CDR3aa: CASSLQDTRAGEQYF
d_gene: .; v_gene: TRBV2; abundance: few; j_gene: TRBJ2-4; CDR3nt: TGTGCCAGCACCCTGAGTGGTCGCGAAAACATTCAGTACTTC; CDR3aa: CASTLSGRENIQYF
d_gene: TRBD2; v_gene: TRBV5-1; abundance: few; j_gene: TRBJ2-1; CDR3nt: TGCGCCAGCAGCTCAGCGGGAGCCTCTAATGAGCAGTTCTTC; CDR3aa: CASSSAGASNEQFF
d_gene: .; v_gene: TRBV18; abundance: .; j_gene: TRBJ2-2; CDR3nt: TGTGCCAGCTCACCACGAGGGAGTGGGAGCACCGGGGAGCTGTTTTTT; CDR3aa: CASSPRGSGSTGELFF